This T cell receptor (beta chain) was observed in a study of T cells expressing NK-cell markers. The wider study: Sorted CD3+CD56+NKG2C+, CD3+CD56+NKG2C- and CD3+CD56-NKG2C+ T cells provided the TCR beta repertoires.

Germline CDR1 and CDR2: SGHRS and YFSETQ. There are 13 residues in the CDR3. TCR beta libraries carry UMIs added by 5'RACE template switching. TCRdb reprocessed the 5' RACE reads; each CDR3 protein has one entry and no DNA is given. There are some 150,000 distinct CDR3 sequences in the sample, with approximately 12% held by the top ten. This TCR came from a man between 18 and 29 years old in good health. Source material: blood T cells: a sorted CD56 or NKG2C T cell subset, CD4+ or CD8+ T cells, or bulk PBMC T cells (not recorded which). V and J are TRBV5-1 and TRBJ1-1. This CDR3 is CASSLAASSEAFF.